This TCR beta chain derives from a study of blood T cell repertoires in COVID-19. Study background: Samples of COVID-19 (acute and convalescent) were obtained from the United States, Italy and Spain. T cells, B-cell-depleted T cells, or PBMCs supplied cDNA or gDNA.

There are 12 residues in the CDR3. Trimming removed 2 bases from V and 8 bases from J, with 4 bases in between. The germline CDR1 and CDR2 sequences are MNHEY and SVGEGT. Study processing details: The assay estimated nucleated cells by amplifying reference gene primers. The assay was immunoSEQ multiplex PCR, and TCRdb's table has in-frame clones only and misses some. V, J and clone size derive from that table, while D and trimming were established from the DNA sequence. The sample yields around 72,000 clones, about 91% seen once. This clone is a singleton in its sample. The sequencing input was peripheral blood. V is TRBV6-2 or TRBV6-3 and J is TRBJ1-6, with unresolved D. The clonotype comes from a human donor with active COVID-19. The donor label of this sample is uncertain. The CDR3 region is CASSYPDSPLHF. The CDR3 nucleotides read TGTGCCAGCAGTTACCCGGATTCACCCCTCCACTTT.